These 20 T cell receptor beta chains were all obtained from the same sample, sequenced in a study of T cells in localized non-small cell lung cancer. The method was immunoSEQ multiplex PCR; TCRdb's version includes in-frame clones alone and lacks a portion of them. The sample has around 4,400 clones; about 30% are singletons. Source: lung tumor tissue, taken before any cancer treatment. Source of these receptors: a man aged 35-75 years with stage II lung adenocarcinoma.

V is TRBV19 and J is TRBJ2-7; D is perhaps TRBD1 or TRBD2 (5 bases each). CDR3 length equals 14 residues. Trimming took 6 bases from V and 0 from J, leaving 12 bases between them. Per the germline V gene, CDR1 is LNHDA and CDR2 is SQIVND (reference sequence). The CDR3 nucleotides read TGTGCCAGTAGCCGCCGGGACGGCTCCTACGAGCAGTACTTC. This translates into CASSRRDGSYEQYF.

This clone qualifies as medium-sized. The CDR3 loop reads CASSPDRINEKLFF. For the CDR3, the DNA is TGTGCCAGCAGTCCTGACAGGATTAATGAAAAACTGTTTTTT. The chain recombines TRBV11-3 with TRBJ1-4; the D gene is possibly TRBD1 (6 bases). CDR1 and CDR2 from the germline V gene are SGHNT and YENEEA. V shed 6 bases and J shed 4 bases, with 12 bases lying between them. The CDR3 is 14 amino acids. The full variable domain, with the rest looked up from reference TRBV11-3 and TRBJ1-4, is EAGVVQSPRYKIIEKKQPVAFWCNPISGHNTLYWYLQNLGQGPELLIRYENEEAVDDSQLPKDRFSAERLKGVDSTLKIQPAELGDSAVYLCASSPDRINEKLFFGSGTQLSVL.

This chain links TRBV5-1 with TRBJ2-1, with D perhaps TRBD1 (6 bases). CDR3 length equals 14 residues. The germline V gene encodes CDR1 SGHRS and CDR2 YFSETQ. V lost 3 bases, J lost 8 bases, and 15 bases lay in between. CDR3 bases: TGCGCCAGCAGCTCCCAGACAGGTCCATATGAGCAGTTCTTC. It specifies CASSSQTGPYEQFF.

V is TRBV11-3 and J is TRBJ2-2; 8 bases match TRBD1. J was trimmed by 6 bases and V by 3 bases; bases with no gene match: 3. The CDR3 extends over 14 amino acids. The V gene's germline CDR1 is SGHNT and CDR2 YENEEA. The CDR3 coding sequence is TGTGCCAGCAGCTTGGGGACAGGCGCCGGGGAGCTGTTTTTT. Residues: CASSLGTGAGELFF. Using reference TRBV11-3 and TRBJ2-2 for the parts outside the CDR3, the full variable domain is EAGVVQSPRYKIIEKKQPVAFWCNPISGHNTLYWYLQNLGQGPELLIRYENEEAVDDSQLPKDRFSAERLKGVDSTLKIQPAELGDSAVYLCASSLGTGAGELFFGEGSRLTVL.

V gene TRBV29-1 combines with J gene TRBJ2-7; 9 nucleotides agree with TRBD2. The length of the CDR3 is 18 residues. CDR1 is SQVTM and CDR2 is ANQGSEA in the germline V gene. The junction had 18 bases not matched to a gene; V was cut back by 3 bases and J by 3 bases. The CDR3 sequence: CSVDSFGAGGPLGYEQYF. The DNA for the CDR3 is TGCAGCGTTGATTCCTTTGGGGCGGGAGGGCCTCTGGGCTACGAGCAGTACTTC.

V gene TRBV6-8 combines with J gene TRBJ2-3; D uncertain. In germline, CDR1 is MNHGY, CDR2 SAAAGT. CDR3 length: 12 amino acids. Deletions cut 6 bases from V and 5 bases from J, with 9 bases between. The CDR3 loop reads CASSPELDTQYF. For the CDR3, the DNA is TGTGCCAGCAGCCCAGAATTAGATACGCAGTATTTT.

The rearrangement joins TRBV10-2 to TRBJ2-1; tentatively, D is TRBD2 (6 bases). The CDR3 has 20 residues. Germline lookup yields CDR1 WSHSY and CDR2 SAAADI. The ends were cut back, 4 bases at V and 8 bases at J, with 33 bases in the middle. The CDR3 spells CASSADGTRPPRGSSHEQFF. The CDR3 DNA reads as TGCGCCAGCAGTGCAGACGGGACTCGACCACCGCGGGGATCCAGTCATGAGCAGTTCTTC.

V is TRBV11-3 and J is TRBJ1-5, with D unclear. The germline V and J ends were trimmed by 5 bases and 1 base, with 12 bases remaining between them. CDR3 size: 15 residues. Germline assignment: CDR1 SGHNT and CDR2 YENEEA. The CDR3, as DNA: TGTGCCAGCAGCAACATTGGTTCCAGCAATCAGCCCCAGCATTTT. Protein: CASSNIGSSNQPQHF.

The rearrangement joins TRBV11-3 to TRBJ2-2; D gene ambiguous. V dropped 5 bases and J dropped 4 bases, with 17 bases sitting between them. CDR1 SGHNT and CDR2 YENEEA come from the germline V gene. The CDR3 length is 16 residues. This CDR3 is CASSRRSSRGTGELFF. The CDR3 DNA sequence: TGTGCCAGCAGCCGACGAAGCTCTAGAGGCACCGGGGAGCTGTTTTTT.

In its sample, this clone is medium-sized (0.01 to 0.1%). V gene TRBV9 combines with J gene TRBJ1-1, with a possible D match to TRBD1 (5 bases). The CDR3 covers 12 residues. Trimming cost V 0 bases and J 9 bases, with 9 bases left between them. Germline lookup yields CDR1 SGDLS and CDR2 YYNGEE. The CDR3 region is CASSVETAQAFF. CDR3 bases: TGTGCCAGCAGCGTAGAGACAGCACAAGCTTTCTTT.

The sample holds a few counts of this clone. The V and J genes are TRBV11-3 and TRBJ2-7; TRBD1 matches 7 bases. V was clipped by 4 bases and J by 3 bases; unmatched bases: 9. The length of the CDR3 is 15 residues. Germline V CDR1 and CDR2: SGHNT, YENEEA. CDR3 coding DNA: TGTGCCAGCAGCTCGACAGGGAAGGGGGACTACGAGCAGTACTTC. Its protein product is CASSSTGKGDYEQYF.

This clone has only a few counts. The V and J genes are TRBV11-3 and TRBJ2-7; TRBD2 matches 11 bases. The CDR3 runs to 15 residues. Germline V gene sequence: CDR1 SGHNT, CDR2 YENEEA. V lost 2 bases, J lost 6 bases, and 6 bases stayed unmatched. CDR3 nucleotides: TGTGCCAGCAGCTTATGGACTAGCGGGTCTCTCGAGCAGTACTTC. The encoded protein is CASSLWTSGSLEQYF.

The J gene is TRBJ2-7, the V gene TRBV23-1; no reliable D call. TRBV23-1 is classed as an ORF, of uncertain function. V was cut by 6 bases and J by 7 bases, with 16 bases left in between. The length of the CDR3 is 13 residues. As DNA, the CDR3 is TGCGCCAGCAGCTTAGACCTCCGAGGTGAGCAGTACTTC. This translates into CASSLDLRGEQYF.

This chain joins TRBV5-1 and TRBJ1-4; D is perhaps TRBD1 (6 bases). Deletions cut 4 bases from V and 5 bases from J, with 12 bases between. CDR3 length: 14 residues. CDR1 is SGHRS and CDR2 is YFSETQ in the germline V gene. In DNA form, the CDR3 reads TGCGCCAGCAGCCCTCGGACAGTAAATGAAAAACTGTTTTTT. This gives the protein CASSPRTVNEKLFF.

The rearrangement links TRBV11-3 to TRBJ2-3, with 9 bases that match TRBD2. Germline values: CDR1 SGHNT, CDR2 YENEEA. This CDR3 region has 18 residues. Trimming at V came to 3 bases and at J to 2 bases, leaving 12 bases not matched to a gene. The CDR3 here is CASSFRSHRLADTDTQYF. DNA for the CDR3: TGTGCCAGCAGCTTTCGTTCCCATCGACTAGCGGACACAGATACGCAGTATTTT. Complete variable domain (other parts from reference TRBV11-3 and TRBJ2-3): EAGVVQSPRYKIIEKKQPVAFWCNPISGHNTLYWYLQNLGQGPELLIRYENEEAVDDSQLPKDRFSAERLKGVDSTLKIQPAELGDSAVYLCASSFRSHRLADTDTQYFGPGTRLTVL.

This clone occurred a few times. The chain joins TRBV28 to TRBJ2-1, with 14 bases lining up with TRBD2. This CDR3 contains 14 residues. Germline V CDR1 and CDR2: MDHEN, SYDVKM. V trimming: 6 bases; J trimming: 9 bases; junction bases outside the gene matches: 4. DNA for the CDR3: TGTGCCAGCAGAGGGACTAGCGGGAGACCTGAGCAGTTCTTC. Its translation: CASRGTSGRPEQFF.

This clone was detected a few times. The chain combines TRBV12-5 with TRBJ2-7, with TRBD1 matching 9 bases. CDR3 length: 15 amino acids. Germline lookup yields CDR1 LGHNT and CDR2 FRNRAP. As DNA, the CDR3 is TGTGCCAGCACCCTCGGGGACAGGGAAAAGAACGAGCAGTACTTC. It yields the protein CASTLGDREKNEQYF.

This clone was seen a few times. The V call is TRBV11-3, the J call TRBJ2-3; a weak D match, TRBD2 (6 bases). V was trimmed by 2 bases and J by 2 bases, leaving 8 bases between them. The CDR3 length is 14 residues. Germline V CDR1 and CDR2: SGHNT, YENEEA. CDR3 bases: TGTGCCAGCAGCTTACGGGGGACCACAGATACGCAGTATTTT. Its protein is CASSLRGTTDTQYF.

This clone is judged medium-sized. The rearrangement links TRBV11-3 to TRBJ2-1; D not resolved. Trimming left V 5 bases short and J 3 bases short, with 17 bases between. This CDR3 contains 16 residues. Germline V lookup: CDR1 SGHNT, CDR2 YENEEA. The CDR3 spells CASSPSPGQFYNEQFF. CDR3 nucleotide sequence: TGTGCCAGCAGCCCCTCCCCCGGGCAGTTCTACAATGAGCAGTTCTTC.

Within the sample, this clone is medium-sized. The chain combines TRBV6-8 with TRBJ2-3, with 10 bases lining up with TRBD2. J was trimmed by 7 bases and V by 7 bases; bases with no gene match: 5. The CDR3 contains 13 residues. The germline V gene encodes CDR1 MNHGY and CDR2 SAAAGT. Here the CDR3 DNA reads TGTGCCAGCAAGAGCGGGAGGGTTAATACGCAGTATTTT. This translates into CASKSGRVNTQYF.